The entry that follows covers one T cell receptor (beta chain) sequence. The junction departs from germline at one end; a sequencing error may be responsible. The primer mix had 60 Vbeta and 13 Jbeta primers. Some clones are missing from TCRdb's copy, which holds only in-frame ones; the method was immunoSEQ multiplex PCR. The sample comprises 100,000 to 150,000 clones, around four fifths of which are singletons, and around 8.1% rests with the top ten. The sample belongs to a study of cytomegalovirus exposure and HLA in healthy donors. The CDR3 extends over 14 amino acids. Germline CDR1 reads MNHNS; CDR2 reads SASEGT.

The sequence was collected from a woman aged 45-60 years in good health and CMV-seropositive. Material: PBMCs. The V call is TRBV6-1, the J call TRBJ2-6, with D perhaps TRBD1 (6 bases). CDR3 sequence reads: CATNRDRGANGLTF. For the CDR3, the DNA is TGTGCCACCAACAGGGATAGAGGGGCCAACGGCCTGACTTTC.